Below are 8 T cell receptor beta chains sequenced from a single sample in a study of molecular identifiers for immune sequencing clone quantification. TCRdb reprocessed the PCR reads with MiXCR, giving one entry per CDR3 protein. In the table there are about half a million distinct CDR3 sequences, about 25% of which are singletons. Sequencing was performed on naive CD8+ T cells from blood, with Jurkat cell RNA spiked in. Sample subset: FACS-sorted CD8+CD4-CCR7+CD45RA+ naive T cells. Source of these receptors: a human donor in good health. Some libraries in this study had Jurkat cell RNA spiked in.

This clonotype appeared many times. The V and J genes are TRBV7-8 and TRBJ2-5; D tentatively fits TRBD1 or TRBD2 (5 bases each). The germline CDR1 and CDR2 sequences are SGHVS and FQNEAQ. Between the trimmed V and J ends, which lost 3 bases and 4 bases, there was a span of 12 bases. There are 14 residues in the CDR3. The chain's CDR3 is CASSLTGAPETQYF. As DNA, the CDR3 is TGTGCCAGCAGCTTGACCGGGGCACCAGAGACCCAGTACTTC.

Only a few counts were recorded for this clonotype. The J gene is TRBJ2-1, the V gene TRBV4-1; 10 bases are shared with TRBD2. V lost 4 bases to trimming and J lost 9 bases; unmatched junction nucleotides: 21. Germline CDR1 MGHRA, CDR2 YSYEKL. This CDR3 contains 19 residues. The CDR3 sequence: CASSLFSGGPGPPLGEQFF. CDR3 DNA sequence: TGCGCCAGCAGCCTCTTTAGCGGGGGGCCCGGACCCCCCCTCGGTGAGCAGTTCTTC.

Regarding this clonotype: Its ends do not fully match the called genes, so a read error is possible. V and J are TRBV4-1 and TRBJ1-1; 10 bases are shared with TRBD1. The CDR3 is 14 amino acids. Germline V gives CDR1 MGHRA, CDR2 YSYEKL. The CDR3 nucleotides are TGCGCCCGCAGCCAAATAAACCGGGACAGGGGAGCTTTCTTT. Translating gives CARSQINRDRGAFF.

This chain joins TRBV20-1 and TRBJ1-2; the D is unclear. V was clipped by 0 bases and J by 3 bases, with 11 bases between them. The germline V gene has CDR1 DFQATT and CDR2 SNEGSKA (reference sequence). The CDR3 consists of 14 residues. CDR3 region: CSARDRREDYGYTF. DNA for the CDR3: TGCAGTGCTAGAGATAGGAGAGAAGACTATGGCTACACCTTC.

The gene calls are TRBV27 and TRBJ2-5, with 7 bases identical to TRBD1. The germline V gene has CDR1 MNHEY and CDR2 SMNVEV (reference sequence). This CDR3 contains 14 residues. The V segment lost 5 bases and the J segment 7 bases; nucleotides outside the gene matches: 10. CDR3 loop: CASSTVTGFGTQYF. The CDR3 DNA follows: TGTGCCAGCAGTACCGTGACAGGGTTTGGGACCCAGTACTTC.

This clonotype showed up many times. The J gene is TRBJ2-7, the V gene TRBV7-6; possible D gene TRBD2, 5 bases. The CDR3 covers 16 residues. Deletions cut 3 bases from V and 3 bases from J, with 18 bases between. Per germline, CDR1 SGHVS and CDR2 FNYEAQ. In DNA, the CDR3 is TGTGCCAGCAGCTTTAGCTCTCTGGACGGGGACTACGAGCAGTACTTC. Its translation is CASSFSSLDGDYEQYF.

Details on this clonotype: Since a much larger clone is just one base distant, this may be a read error. The chain carries TRBV12-5 and TRBJ2-6, with D perhaps TRBD1 (6 bases). The ends were cut back, 5 bases at V and 0 bases at J, with 20 bases in the middle. Germline CDR1 is LGHNT and CDR2 is FRNRAP. The CDR3 spans 19 residues. CDR3 region: CASGVLSRGTGSGANVLTF. In nucleotides, the CDR3 is TGTGCTAGTGGTGTATTAAGCAGGGGCACGGGCTCTGGGGCCAACGTCCTGACTTTC.

There are a few counts of this clonotype. J is TRBJ1-3 and V is TRBV4-3; D unresolved. The V and J ends lost 0 bases and 2 bases respectively, with 8 bases between them. The V gene's germline CDR1 is LGHNA and CDR2 YSLEER. The CDR3 contains 15 residues. The CDR3 bases are TGCGCCAGCAGCCAAGACATCGGGCCTGGAAACACCATATATTTT. Encoded protein: CASSQDIGPGNTIYF.